Shown below are 22 T cell receptor beta chains from a single sample sequenced in a study of blood T cell repertoires in COVID-19. Data came from immunoSEQ multiplex PCR; TCRdb stores just in-frame clones and leaves some out. The sample has 16,000 or so clones, 89% seen once. Specimen: peripheral blood. These receptors all stem from a man of 80 years or more with acute or convalescent COVID-19.

This clone has more than one count but fewer than ten. V usage is TRBV19 and J usage is TRBJ2-1; D might be TRBD2 (6 bases). The germline V gene has CDR1 LNHDA and CDR2 SQIVND (reference sequence). This CDR3 spans 18 amino acids. Trimming stripped 10 bases from V and 0 bases from J, with 25 bases between. CDR3 amino acids: CATIAGASVVSSYNEQFF. CDR3 coding DNA: TGTGCCACCATTGCCGGGGCTAGCGTCGTAAGCTCCTACAATGAGCAGTTCTTC.

The gene calls are TRBV5-1 and TRBJ1-1; TRBD1 might be the D (6 bases). Trimming removed 3 bases at V and 0 bases at J, with 9 bases between. CDR1 and CDR2 (germline): SGHRS, YFSETQ. The CDR3 length is 14 residues. The CDR3 protein is CASSSGQLNTEAFF. DNA for the CDR3: TGCGCCAGCAGCTCTGGACAGCTGAACACTGAAGCTTTCTTT.

This chain connects TRBV19 to TRBJ2-3, with TRBD1 matching over 8 bases. V lost 4 bases and J lost 4; bases outside the gene matches: 7. There are 15 residues in the CDR3. Germline V lookup: CDR1 LNHDA, CDR2 SQIVND (reference sequence). In DNA form, the CDR3 reads TGTGCCAGTAGTAAGACAGGGGTTCTCGCAGATACGCAGTATTTT. This sequence encodes CASSKTGVLADTQYF.

V usage is TRBV5-4 and J usage is TRBJ1-2, with D unclear. CDR3 size: 14 residues. Trimming removed 0 bases from V and 1 base from J, with 7 bases in between. The germline gives CDR1 SGHNT, CDR2 YYREEE (reference sequence). The CDR3 bases are TGTGCCAGCAGCTTGGACACAGATAACTATGGCTACACCTTC. Its translation is CASSLDTDNYGYTF.

CDR3 sequence: CASSRGTGQGSFF. CDR3 in DNA: TGTGCCAGCAGTCGAGGTACTGGACAGGGGTCTTTCTTT. The chain is built from TRBV2 and TRBJ1-1; TRBD1 aligns across 9 bases. V was pared by 5 bases and J by 12 bases, with 10 bases of the junction left unmatched. The CDR3 extends over 13 amino acids. CDR1 is SNHLY and CDR2 is FYNNEI in the germline V gene.

For the CDR3, the DNA is TGTGCCAGCAGTGATTACAGGAGATCATGGGAAAGGCCCCAGCATTTT. Translated, it gives CASSDYRRSWERPQHF. The V call is TRBV2, the J call TRBJ1-5; TRBD1 is a possible D gene (5 bases). Germline-derived CDR1 and CDR2 are SNHLY and FYNNEI. The CDR3 is 16 amino acids. V was pared by 3 bases and J by 9 bases, with 21 bases between.

As regards this clone: Within the sample, other DNA sequences also encode this same CDR3. The chain is built from TRBV10-3 and TRBJ1-2; 9 nucleotides match TRBD1. CDR1 and CDR2 (germline): ENHRY, SYGVKD. V gave up 4 bases and J gave up 0 bases; unmatched junction bases: 6. CDR3 size: 16 residues. CDR3 DNA: TGTGCCATCAGTGGGACAGGGGCACAAGCTAACTATGGCTACACCTTC. Encoded protein: CAISGTGAQANYGYTF.

This CDR3 reads CASRTGQVNTGELFF. For the CDR3, the DNA is TGTGCCAGCCGAACCGGACAGGTGAACACCGGGGAGCTGTTTTTT. This sequence joins TRBV19 and TRBJ2-2; TRBD1 agrees at 7 bases. CDR1 and CDR2 from the germline V gene are LNHDA and SQIVND (reference sequence). The CDR3 sequence is 15 residues long. V was pared by 9 bases and J by 1 base, with 8 bases of the junction left unmatched. The variable domain in full, completed from reference TRBV19 and TRBJ2-2, reads DGGITQSPKYLFRKEGQNVTLSCEQNLNHDAMYWYRQDPGQGLRLIYYSQIVNDFQKGDIAEGYSVSREKKESFPLTVTSAQKNPTAFYLCASRTGQVNTGELFFGEGSRLTVL.

The gene calls are TRBV24-1 and TRBJ1-5; D is undetermined. Germline V gene lookup returns CDR1 KGHDR and CDR2 SFDVKD. This CDR3 has 12 amino acids. The V and J ends lost 7 bases and 4 bases respectively, with 7 bases between them. The DNA for the CDR3 is TGTGCCACCAGCAGAGGGAATCAGCCCCAGCATTTT. Translation: CATSRGNQPQHF.

V is TRBV5-1 and J is TRBJ1-1, with TRBD1 matching over 7 bases. V dropped 4 bases and J dropped 1; count of bases not matched to a gene: 4. The CDR3 has 14 residues. The germline CDR1 and CDR2 sequences are SGHRS and YFSETQ. DNA for the CDR3: TGCGCCAGCAGCCCGGGACAGCCGAACACTGAAGCTTTCTTT. It translates to CASSPGQPNTEAFF.

The chain carries TRBV2 and TRBJ1-6; D is unclear. The germline CDR1 and CDR2 sequences are SNHLY and FYNNEI. The CDR3 runs to 14 residues. The ends were cut back, 8 bases at V and 8 bases at J, with 16 bases in the middle. The CDR3: CASQLNTLDSPLHF. The CDR3 nucleotides read TGTGCCAGCCAACTAAATACTCTTGATTCACCCCTCCACTTT.

This clone showed up just once. This chain links TRBV6-1 with TRBJ2-1; D might be TRBD2 (6 bases). The CDR3 extends over 15 amino acids. With 3 bases removed from V and 8 bases from J, the gap between germline ends came to 17 bases. From germline, CDR1 is MNHNS and CDR2 SASEGT. CDR3 nucleotides: TGTGCCAGCAGTGAGAGGCGGGGCAGGCCCCATGAGCAGTTCTTC. The encoded protein is CASSERRGRPHEQFF.

The chain uses TRBV20-1 and TRBJ2-7, with D uncertain. The CDR3 is made up of 13 amino acids. Germline V gene data show CDR1 as DFQATT and CDR2 as SNEGSKA (reference sequence). V was pared by 3 bases and J by 4 bases, with 13 bases between. The CDR3 here is CSASTPGNYEQYF. The CDR3 region has the DNA TGCAGTGCTAGTACTCCAGGAAATTACGAGCAGTACTTC.

The gene calls are TRBV11-2 and TRBJ2-2; maybe TRBD2 (7 bases). This CDR3 region has 17 residues. V gave up 3 bases and J gave up 2 bases, with 16 bases separating them. Germline V gene lookup returns CDR1 SGHAT and CDR2 FQNNGV. CDR3 nucleotide sequence: TGTGCCAGCAGCTTGGGGAACGGGGGGCTTAACACCGGGGAGCTGTTTTTT. Protein product: CASSLGNGGLNTGELFF.

The chain joins TRBV6-5 to TRBJ2-1; TRBD2 matches 8 bases. The CDR3 runs to 14 residues. Unmatched junction bases numbered 6, after V lost 8 bases and J lost 3 bases. CDR1 MNHEY and CDR2 SVGAGI come from the germline V gene. CDR3 protein: CASDSGGDYNEQFF. CDR3 DNA: TGTGCCAGCGACAGCGGGGGAGACTACAATGAGCAGTTCTTC.

The genes are TRBV21-1 and TRBJ1-2; TRBD1 is taken as the D call from the table, unchecked against the DNA. TRBV21-1 is tagged as a pseudogene. The CDR3 has 14 amino acids. The CDR3 loop is CALRGTDVNYGYTF. Here the CDR3 DNA reads TGTGCCCTCAGGGGAACGGATGTTAACTATGGCTACACCTTC.

This chain uses TRBV30 with TRBJ2-5, with D perhaps matching TRBD1 (5 bases). Trimming left V 1 base short and J 3 bases short, with 18 bases between. The CDR3 sequence is 16 residues long. CDR1 is GTSNPN and CDR2 is SVGIG in the germline V gene (reference sequence). The CDR3 nucleotides read TGTGCCTGGAGTGGAGAGAAGTTCAGGGCTAAAGAGACCCAGTACTTC. Translating gives CAWSGEKFRAKETQYF.

The chain combines TRBV19 with TRBJ2-2, with TRBD1 matching over 7 bases. Germline V lookup: CDR1 LNHDA, CDR2 SQIVND (reference sequence). This CDR3 comprises 17 residues. The V and J ends lost 5 bases and 2 bases, in that order; junction bases with no gene match: 11. CDR3 in DNA: TGTGCCAGTAGTGGGGACAGAACCTTCTTTAACACCGGGGAGCTGTTTTTT. It translates to CASSGDRTFFNTGELFF.

The rearrangement joins TRBV5-1 to TRBJ2-7; possible D gene TRBD2, 5 bases. The CDR3 has 12 residues. Germline CDR1 is SGHRS and CDR2 is YFSETQ. Trimming shortened V by 5 bases and J by 1 base, and 7 bases separated the two germline ends. The CDR3 loop reads CASSEGSYEQYF. CDR3 nucleotide sequence: TGCGCCAGCAGTGAGGGATCCTACGAGCAGTACTTC.

J is TRBJ2-5 and V is TRBV30, with TRBD1 as a possible D gene (5 bases). The germline V gene has CDR1 GTSNPN and CDR2 SVGIG (reference sequence). This CDR3 is built from 14 residues. V shed 0 bases and J shed 6 bases, with 14 bases lying between them. Here the CDR3 DNA reads TGTGCCTGGAGTGTAAGCCAGGGATCGAAGACCCAGTACTTC. Its translation: CAWSVSQGSKTQYF.

The chain uses TRBV7-3 and TRBJ2-5; 7 nucleotides line up with TRBD2. This CDR3 has 13 residues. J was trimmed by 4 bases and V by 2 bases; bases with no gene match: 1. Germline-derived CDR1 and CDR2 are SGHTA and FQGTGA. The CDR3 sequence: CASSLWEGETQYF. The CDR3 DNA reads as TGTGCCAGCAGCTTATGGGAGGGAGAGACCCAGTACTTC.

V usage is TRBV20-1 and J usage is TRBJ1-1; D is uncertain. There are 12 residues in the CDR3. CDR1 DFQATT and CDR2 SNEGSKA come from the germline V gene (reference sequence). The V end lost 3 bases, the J end lost 0 bases, and 5 bases lay between the germline ends. The CDR3: CSASPVNTEAFF. Written as DNA, the CDR3 is TGCAGTGCTAGTCCGGTGAACACTGAAGCTTTCTTT.